This T cell receptor (beta chain) was captured by sequencing in a study of early T cells in non-severe SARS-CoV-2 infection. Tagging with unique molecular identifiers was applied to individual cDNA molecules. Via MiXCR, TCRdb re-called the 5' RACE reads, giving one row per CDR3 protein. This sample has some 96,000 distinct CDR3 sequences; approximately 11% occur once, and the top ten carry around 4.3%. V lost 6 bases and J lost 3, with 12 bases in between. This CDR3 comprises 13 residues. Per germline, CDR1 SNHLY and CDR2 FYNNEI. In its sample, this clonotype was seen a few times. This sequence originates from an adult who was a healthcare worker with PCR-confirmed SARS-CoV-2 infection or an uninfected control (not recorded which). This sequence joins TRBV2 and TRBJ2-7, with D perhaps assigned TRBD1 or TRBD2 (5 bases each). This material consisted of whole blood, taken at baseline. The CDR3 DNA reads as TGTGCCAGCAGGGATGGGACCAACTACGAGCAGTACTTC. This encodes CASRDGTNYEQYF.